This entry features one TCR beta chain sequence. Its antigen is not identified. The data derive from a study of T cells after posttransplantation cyclophosphamide. Germline assignment: CDR1 MNHEY and CDR2 SVGAGI. Trimming pared 4 bases from V and 1 base from J, leaving 16 bases between. This CDR3 comprises 16 residues. The table came from immunoSEQ multiplex PCR; TCRdb's copy has only in-frame clones and leaves some out. The sample consists of about 32,000 clones, over 85% of them appearing once. Study conclusions and caveats: Recipient CMV seropositivity and CMV reactivation strongly tracked TRB clonality. Blood and skin or GI T cell repertoires showed limited TRB overlap.

The clonotype originates from a middle-aged woman with a blood cancer, CMV-positive, and with a related stem cell donor. Material: PBMCs. V and J are TRBV6-5 and TRBJ1-1, with a tentative D call TRBD1 (6 bases). DNA of the CDR3: TGTGCCAGCAGTTCCCCCAGCGGGGGGCGGAACACTGAAGCTTTCTTT. It translates to CASSSPSGGRNTEAFF.